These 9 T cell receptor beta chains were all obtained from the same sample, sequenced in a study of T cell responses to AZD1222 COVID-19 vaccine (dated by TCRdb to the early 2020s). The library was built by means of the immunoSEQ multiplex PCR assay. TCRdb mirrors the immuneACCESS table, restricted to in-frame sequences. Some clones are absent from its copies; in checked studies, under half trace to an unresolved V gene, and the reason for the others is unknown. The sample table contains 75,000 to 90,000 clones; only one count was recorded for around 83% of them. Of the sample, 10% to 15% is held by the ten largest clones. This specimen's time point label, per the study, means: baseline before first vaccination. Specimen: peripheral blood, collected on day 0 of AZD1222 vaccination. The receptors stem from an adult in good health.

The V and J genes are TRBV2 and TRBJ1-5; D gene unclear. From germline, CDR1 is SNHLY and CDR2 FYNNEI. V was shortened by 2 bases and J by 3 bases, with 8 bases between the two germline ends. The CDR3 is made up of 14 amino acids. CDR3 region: CASSENMPNQPQHF. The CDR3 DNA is TGTGCCAGCAGTGAAAACATGCCCAATCAGCCCCAGCATTTT.

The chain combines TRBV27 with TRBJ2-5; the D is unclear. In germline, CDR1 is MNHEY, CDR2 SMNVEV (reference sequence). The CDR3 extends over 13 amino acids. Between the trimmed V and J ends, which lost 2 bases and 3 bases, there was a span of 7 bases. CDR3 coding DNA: TGTGCCAGCAGTTTAAGGTCGGAAGAGACCCAGTACTTC. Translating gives CASSLRSEETQYF.

The CDR3 reads CASSLRTYNSPLHF. CDR3 bases: TGTGCCAGCAGCTTACGGACGTATAATTCACCCCTCCACTTT. This chain connects TRBV5-6 to TRBJ1-6; no clear D gene. V was shortened by 2 bases and J by 4 bases, with 7 bases between the two germline ends. Germline V gives CDR1 SGHDT, CDR2 YYEEEE. The CDR3 is made up of 14 amino acids.

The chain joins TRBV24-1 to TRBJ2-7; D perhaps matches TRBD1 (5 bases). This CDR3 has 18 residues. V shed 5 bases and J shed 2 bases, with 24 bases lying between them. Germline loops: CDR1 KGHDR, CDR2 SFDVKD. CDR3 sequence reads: CATSVLPPRPRRAYEQYF. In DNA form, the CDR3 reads TGTGCCACCAGTGTTCTGCCGCCACGACCCCGCAGGGCCTACGAGCAGTACTTC.

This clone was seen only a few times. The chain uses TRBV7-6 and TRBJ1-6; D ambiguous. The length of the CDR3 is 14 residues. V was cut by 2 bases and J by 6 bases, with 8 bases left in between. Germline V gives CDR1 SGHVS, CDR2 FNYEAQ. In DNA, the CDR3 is TGTGCCAGCAGCTTAACCGGGCCTAATTCACCCCTCCACTTT. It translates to CASSLTGPNSPLHF.

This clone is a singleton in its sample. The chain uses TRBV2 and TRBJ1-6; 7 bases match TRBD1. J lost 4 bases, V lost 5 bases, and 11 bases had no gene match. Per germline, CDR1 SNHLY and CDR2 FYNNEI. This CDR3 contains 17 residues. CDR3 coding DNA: TGTGCCAGCAGTAACCCAGACGGGACAGTTTATAATTCACCCCTCCACTTT. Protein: CASSNPDGTVYNSPLHF.

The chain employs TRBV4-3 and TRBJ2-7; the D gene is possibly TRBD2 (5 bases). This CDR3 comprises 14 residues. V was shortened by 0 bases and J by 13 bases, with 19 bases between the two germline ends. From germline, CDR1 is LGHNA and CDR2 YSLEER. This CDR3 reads CASSQDISQRPRYF. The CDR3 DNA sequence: TGCGCCAGCAGCCAAGATATTTCCCAGCGGCCCCGTTACTTC.

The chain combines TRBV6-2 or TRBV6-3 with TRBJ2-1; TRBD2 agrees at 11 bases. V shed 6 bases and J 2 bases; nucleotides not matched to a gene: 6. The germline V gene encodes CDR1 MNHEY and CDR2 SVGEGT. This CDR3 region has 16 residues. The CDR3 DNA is TGTGCCAGCAGCCCTAATAGCGGGGGGGCCTACAATGAGCAGTTCTTC. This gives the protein CASSPNSGGAYNEQFF.

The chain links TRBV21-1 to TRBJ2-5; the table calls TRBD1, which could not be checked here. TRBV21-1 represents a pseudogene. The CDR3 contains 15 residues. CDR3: CASSKCTGHQETQYF. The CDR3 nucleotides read TGTGCCAGCAGCAAATGTACAGGGCATCAAGAGACCCAGTACTTC.